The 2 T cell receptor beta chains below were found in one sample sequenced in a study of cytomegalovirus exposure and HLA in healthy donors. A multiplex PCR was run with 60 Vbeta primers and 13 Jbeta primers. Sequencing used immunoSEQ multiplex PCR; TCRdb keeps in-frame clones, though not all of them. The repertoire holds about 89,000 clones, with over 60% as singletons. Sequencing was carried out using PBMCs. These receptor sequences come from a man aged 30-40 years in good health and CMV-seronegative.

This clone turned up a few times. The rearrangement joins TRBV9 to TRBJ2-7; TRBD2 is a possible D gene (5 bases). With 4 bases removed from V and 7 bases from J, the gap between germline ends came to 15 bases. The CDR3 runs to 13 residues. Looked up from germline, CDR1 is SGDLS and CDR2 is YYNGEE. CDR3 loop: CASSPRAEGEQYF. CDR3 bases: TGTGCCAGCAGCCCCCGGGCCGAGGGAGAGCAGTACTTC.

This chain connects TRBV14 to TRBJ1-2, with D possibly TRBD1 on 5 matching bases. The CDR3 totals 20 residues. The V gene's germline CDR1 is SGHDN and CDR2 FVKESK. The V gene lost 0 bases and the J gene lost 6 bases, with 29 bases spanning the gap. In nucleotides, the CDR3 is TGTGCCAGCAGCCAAGAAACCGGGTCTCGCGGTCCGGGGGTGGTTGATGGCTACACCTTC. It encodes CASSQETGSRGPGVVDGYTF.